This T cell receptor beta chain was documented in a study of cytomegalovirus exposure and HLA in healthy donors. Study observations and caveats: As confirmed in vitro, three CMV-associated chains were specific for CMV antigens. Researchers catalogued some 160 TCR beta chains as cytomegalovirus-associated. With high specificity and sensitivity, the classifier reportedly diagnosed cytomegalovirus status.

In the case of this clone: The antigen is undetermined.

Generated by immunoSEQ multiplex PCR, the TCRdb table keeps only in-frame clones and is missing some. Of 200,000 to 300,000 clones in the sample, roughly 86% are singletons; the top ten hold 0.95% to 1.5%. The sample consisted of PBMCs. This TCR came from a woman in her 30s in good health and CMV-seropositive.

The CDR3 loop is CSGRDRDTYNEQFF. CDR3 DNA: TGCAGCGGCCGAGACCGGGACACTTACAATGAGCAGTTCTTC. The gene calls are TRBV29-1 and TRBJ2-1; TRBD1 is a possible D gene (6 bases). Germline V gene data show CDR1 as SQVTM and CDR2 as ANQGSEA. The CDR3 runs to 14 residues. Between the trimmed V and J ends, which lost 7 bases and 4 bases, there was a span of 17 bases.